This T cell receptor beta chain was recorded in a study of shared clonotypes between healthy human individuals. About the study: Donors consisted of a couple of women and a few men between 18 and 49.

Unmatched junction bases numbered 4, after V lost 5 bases and J lost 6 bases. In germline, CDR1 is SQVTM, CDR2 ANQGSEA. The CDR3 has 14 residues. Clones were sequenced by immunoSEQ multiplex PCR, and TCRdb holds only the in-frame ones, with some missing. The sample carries some 2,000,000 clones, approximately 95% recorded once. Study-level results: Among donors, the sharing of clonotypes was expected to be influenced by sequencing depth.

Points on this clone: What it recognizes is unknown. This clone may be a read error of a much larger clone one base away.

The investigators split CD4+ cells into a CD45RA+ naive subset and a CD45RA-negative memory subset. Sequencing input: naive CD4+ T cells sorted from blood. Subset: CD45RA+ positively selected. The rearrangement links TRBV29-1 to TRBJ2-1; 13 bases align to TRBD2. The clonotype was recovered from a man younger than 35 in good health. This CDR3 reads CSVRGLAGRNEQFF. The CDR3 DNA reads as TGCAGCGTTAGGGGACTAGCGGGACGCAATGAGCAGTTCTTC.